The sequence of this T cell receptor (beta chain) was determined in a study of shared clonotypes between healthy human individuals. Germline loops: CDR1 MNHNY, CDR2 SVGAGI (reference sequence). This CDR3 spans 16 amino acids. Losses at the gene ends were 1 base for V and 2 bases for J; bases not matched to a gene: 3. Sequencing used immunoSEQ multiplex PCR; TCRdb keeps in-frame clones, though not all of them. The repertoire holds fewer than 1.8 million clones, with 97% to 99% as singletons. The V gene is TRBV6-6, the J gene TRBJ2-3, with TRBD2 identical over 10 bases. The origin of this receptor is a man in his thirties or forties in good health. Sequencing was done on a sample of naive CD4+ T cells sorted from blood. Subset given: CD45RA+ positively selected. The CDR3 sequence is CASSYFLAGATDTQYF. In nucleotides, the CDR3 is TGTGCCAGCAGTTACTTCCTAGCGGGAGCCACAGATACGCAGTATTTT.